This T cell receptor (beta chain) was profiled in a study of T cell changes during pregnancy in multiple sclerosis (dated by TCRdb to 2018 to 2020). Study-level background: In women with multiple sclerosis, the researchers looked at how the T cell repertoire shifted as pregnancy progressed.

CDR1 and CDR2, per the germline V gene, are MGHRA and YSYEKL. The CDR3 starts with the cysteine, ends with the phenylalanine, and has 13 residues. The read is trimmed to its CDR3 DNA, 39 bases read in frame from base 1. Trimming takes 5 bases from V and 7 bases from J, and the germline ends sit 12 bases apart. Library generation was performed with the immunoSEQ multiplex PCR assay. The table was pulled from immuneACCESS by TCRdb, which kept in-frame rearrangements only. Such tables lose some clones; where checked, under half of the loss comes from unresolved V genes, and the rest has no known cause. The sample has tens of thousands of clones on record, 89% of them singletons. Clones ranked in the top ten supply more than 0.8% of the sample. This clone was detected only a few times. It has no known antigen specificity. Nothing much larger sits one base from this clone, and base qualities are not available.

This receptor was obtained from a female donor in good health, enrolled as a control in a pregnancy study. The sequences come from peripheral blood, collected in the first trimester of pregnancy. The chain is made from TRBV4-1 and TRBJ2-1; perhaps TRBD1 is the D gene, with 6 bases matching. CDR3 loop: CASSGQLVNEQFF. DNA sequence: TGCGCCAGCAGCGGACAGCTAGTGAATGAGCAGTTCTTC.